A single T cell receptor (beta chain) is shown here with its context. This record comes from a study of blood T cell repertoires in COVID-19. At the level of the study: From T cells, B-cell-depleted T cells, or PBMCs came the material, which was cDNA or gDNA.

Repertoires were generated with immunoSEQ multiplex PCR, while TCRdb's copy carries only in-frame clones and drops some. Of some 230,000 clones listed, approximately 78% are singletons. Sequences were obtained from peripheral blood. The TCR originated in a woman older than 75 with COVID-19, enrolled during active disease.

The CDR3 region is CASSVGPSGRTYNEQFF. The CDR3 coding sequence is TGTGCCAGCAGCGTAGGCCCTAGCGGGAGGACATACAATGAGCAGTTCTTC. The rearrangement links TRBV9 to TRBJ2-1; 11 bases map to TRBD2. The CDR3 runs 17 residues. From germline, CDR1 is SGDLS and CDR2 YYNGEE. V was pared by 0 bases and J by 4 bases, with 6 bases of the junction left unmatched.